A selection of T cell receptor beta chains follows, all from one sample in a study of Ad26.COV2.S vaccination and SARS-CoV-2 variants. Assay used: immunoSEQ multiplex PCR; TCRdb lists only in-frame clones, some missing. The data show about 680,000 clones, around 89% seen once. The sample was peripheral blood, taken in a trial of Ad26.COV2.S vaccine versus placebo. These TCRs come from a person between 18 and 65 years old who received the Ad26.COV2.S COVID-19 vaccine or a placebo. CDR3s include the opening cysteine and the closing phenylalanine or tryptophan.

j_gene | v_gene | CDR3aa
TRBJ1-2 | TRBV6-5 | CASSHEPGGGYTF
TRBJ2-7 | TRBV7-6 | CASSLGRRGSSAYEQYF
TRBJ1-6 | TRBV27 | CASSIGLRGRGSPLHF
TRBJ1-1 | TRBV7-3 | CASSPGPYTEAFF
TRBJ1-5 | TRBV30 | CAWRIGSGVGPQHF
TRBJ2-1 | TRBV3-1/TRBV3-2 | CASSQTGLAAYNEQFF
TRBJ1-2 | TRBV6-5 | CASSYRQHSNYGYTF
TRBJ2-1 | TRBV7-8 | CASSLTRNEQFF
TRBJ2-1 | TRBV5-6 | CASSRLTSGEYNEQFF
TRBJ1-5 | TRBV4-3 | CASSQDFGTDRIHQPQHF